This T cell receptor (beta chain) was found in a study of blood T cell repertoires in COVID-19. Generated by immunoSEQ multiplex PCR, the TCRdb table keeps only in-frame clones and is missing some. The sample lists a few hundred thousand clones, around nine tenths occurring once. The CDR3 is made up of 16 amino acids. V shed 0 bases and J shed 2 bases, with 8 bases lying between them. The germline V gene has CDR1 LGHNA and CDR2 YSLEER. The sample holds one count of this clone. The rearrangement uses TRBV4-3 and TRBJ2-6, with unresolved D. Source material: PBMCs or T cells enriched from blood (not recorded which). This TCR derives from a woman between 45 and 65 years old who had recovered from COVID-19. The CDR3 bases are TGCGCCAGCAGCCAAGAATCCGGTACTGGGGCCAACGTCCTGACTTTC. This sequence encodes CASSQESGTGANVLTF.